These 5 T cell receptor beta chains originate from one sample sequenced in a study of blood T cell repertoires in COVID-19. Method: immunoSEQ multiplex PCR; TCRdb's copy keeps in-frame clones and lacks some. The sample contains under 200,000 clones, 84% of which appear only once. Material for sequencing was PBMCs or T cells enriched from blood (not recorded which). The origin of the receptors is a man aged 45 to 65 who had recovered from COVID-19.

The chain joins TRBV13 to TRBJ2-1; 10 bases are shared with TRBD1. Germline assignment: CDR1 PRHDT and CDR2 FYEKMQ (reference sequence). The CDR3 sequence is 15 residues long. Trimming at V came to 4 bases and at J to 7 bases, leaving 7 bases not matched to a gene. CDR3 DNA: TGTGCCAGCAGCTCGTCCCGACAGGGGGCTAATGAGCAGTTCTTC. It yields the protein CASSSSRQGANEQFF.

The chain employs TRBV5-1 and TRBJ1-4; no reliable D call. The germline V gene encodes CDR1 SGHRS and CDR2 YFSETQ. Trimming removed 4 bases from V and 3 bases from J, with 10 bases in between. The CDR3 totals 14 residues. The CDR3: CASSPDGANEKLFF. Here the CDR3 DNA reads TGCGCCAGCAGCCCGGACGGGGCTAATGAAAAACTGTTTTTT.

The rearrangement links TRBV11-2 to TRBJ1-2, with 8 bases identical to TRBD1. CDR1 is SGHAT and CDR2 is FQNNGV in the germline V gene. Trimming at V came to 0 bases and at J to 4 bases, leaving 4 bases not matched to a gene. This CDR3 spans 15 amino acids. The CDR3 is CASSLEPTGGYGYTF. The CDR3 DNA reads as TGTGCCAGCAGCTTAGAACCTACAGGGGGCTATGGCTACACCTTC.

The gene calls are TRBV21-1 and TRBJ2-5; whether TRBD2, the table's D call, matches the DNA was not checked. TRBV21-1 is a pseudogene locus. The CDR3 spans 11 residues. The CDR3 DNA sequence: TGTGCCAGCAGGTGGGGAGTGACCCAGTACTTC. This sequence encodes CASRWGVTQYF.

In nucleotides, the CDR3 is TGTGCCAGCAGTTTGGGGGGGCACTCACCCCTCCACTTT. It translates to CASSLGGHSPLHF. V gene TRBV12-3 or TRBV12-4 combines with J gene TRBJ1-6, with D possibly being TRBD1 (6 bases). With 3 bases removed from V and 10 bases from J, the gap between germline ends came to 10 bases. The CDR3 has 13 residues.